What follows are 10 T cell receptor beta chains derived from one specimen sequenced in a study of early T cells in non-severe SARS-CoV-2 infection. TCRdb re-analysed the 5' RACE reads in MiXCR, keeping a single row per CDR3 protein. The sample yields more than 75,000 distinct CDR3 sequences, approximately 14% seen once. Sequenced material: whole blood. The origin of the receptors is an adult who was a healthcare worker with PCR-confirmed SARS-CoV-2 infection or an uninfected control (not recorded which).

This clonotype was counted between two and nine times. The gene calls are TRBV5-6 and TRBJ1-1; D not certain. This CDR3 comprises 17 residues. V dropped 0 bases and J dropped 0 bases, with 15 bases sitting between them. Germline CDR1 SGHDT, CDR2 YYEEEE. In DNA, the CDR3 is TGTGCCAGCAGCTTGGATTTCACGGCTGGGGTGAACACTGAAGCTTTCTTT. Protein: CASSLDFTAGVNTEAFF.

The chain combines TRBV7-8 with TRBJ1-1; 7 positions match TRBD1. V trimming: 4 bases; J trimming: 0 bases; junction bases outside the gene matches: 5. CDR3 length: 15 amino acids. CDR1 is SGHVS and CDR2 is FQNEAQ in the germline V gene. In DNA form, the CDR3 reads TGTGCCAGCAGCTCGGGACAGATGATGAACACTGAAGCTTTCTTT. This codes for CASSSGQMMNTEAFF. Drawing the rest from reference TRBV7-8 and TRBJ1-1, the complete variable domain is GAGVSQSPRYKVAKRGQDVALRCDPISGHVSLFWYQQALGQGPEFLTYFQNEAQLDKSGLPSDRFFAERPEGSVSTLKIQRTQQEDSAVYLCASSSGQMMNTEAFFGQGTRLTVV.

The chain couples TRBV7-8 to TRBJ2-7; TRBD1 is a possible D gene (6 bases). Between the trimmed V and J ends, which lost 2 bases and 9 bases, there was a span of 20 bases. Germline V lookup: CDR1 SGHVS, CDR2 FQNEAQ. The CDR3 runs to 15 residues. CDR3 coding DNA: TGTGCCAGCAGCTTACGGATCCAGGGGAATGAAGGGCAGTACTTC. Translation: CASSLRIQGNEGQYF.

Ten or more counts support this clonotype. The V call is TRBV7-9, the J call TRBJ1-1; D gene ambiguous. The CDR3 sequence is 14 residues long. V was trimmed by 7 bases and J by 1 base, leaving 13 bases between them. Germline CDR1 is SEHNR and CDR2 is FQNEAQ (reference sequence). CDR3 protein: CASTQDLRNTEAFF. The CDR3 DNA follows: TGTGCCAGCACCCAGGACTTACGGAACACTGAAGCTTTCTTT. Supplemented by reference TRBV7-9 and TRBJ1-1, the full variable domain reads DTGVSQNPRHKITKRGQNVTFRCDPISEHNRLYWYRQTLGQGPEFLTYFQNEAQLEKSRLLSDRFSAERPKGSFSTLEIQRTEQGDSAMYLCASTQDLRNTEAFFGQGTRLTVV.

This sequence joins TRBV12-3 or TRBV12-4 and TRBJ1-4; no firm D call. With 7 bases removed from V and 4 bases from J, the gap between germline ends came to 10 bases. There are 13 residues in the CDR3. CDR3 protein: CASKGQINEKLFF. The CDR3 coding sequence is TGTGCCAGCAAGGGCCAGATTAATGAAAAACTGTTTTTT.

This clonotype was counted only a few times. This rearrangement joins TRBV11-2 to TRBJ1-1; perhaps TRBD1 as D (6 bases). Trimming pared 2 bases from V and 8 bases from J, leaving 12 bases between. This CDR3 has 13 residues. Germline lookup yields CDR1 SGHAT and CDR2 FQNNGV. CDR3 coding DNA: TGTGCCAGCAGCTTAACGGGGGCCAGGGAAGCTTTCTTT. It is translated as CASSLTGAREAFF.

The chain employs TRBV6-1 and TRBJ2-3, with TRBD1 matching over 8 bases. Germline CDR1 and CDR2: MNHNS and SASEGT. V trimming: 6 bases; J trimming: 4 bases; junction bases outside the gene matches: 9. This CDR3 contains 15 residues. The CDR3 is CASRPLRTGSDTQYF. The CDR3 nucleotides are TGTGCCAGCAGGCCCCTCCGGACAGGGTCAGATACGCAGTATTTT.

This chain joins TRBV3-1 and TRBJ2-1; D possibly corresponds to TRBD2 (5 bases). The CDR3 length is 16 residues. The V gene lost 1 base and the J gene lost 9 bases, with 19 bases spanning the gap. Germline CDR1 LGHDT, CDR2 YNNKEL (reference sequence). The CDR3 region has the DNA TGTGCCAGCAGCCAAGCATCCCTCTGGGAGCGAAGTGAGCAGTTCTTC. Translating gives CASSQASLWERSEQFF.

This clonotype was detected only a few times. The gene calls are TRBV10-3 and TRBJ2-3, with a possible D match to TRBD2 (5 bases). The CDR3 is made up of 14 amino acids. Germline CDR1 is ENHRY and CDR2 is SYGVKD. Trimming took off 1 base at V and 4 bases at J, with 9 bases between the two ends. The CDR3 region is CAISELDSSDTQYF. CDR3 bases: TGTGCCATCAGTGAGTTGGACTCTTCAGATACGCAGTATTTT.

The CDR3 DNA sequence: TGCAGTGCTAGAGTTCTTGACAGAGCCTACGAGCAGTACTTC. Translating it yields CSARVLDRAYEQYF. The chain has TRBV20-1 and TRBJ2-7; TRBD1 is a possible D gene (5 bases). The germline V gene encodes CDR1 DFQATT and CDR2 SNEGSKA (reference sequence). The CDR3 runs to 14 residues. V was clipped by 1 base and J by 2 bases, with 12 bases between them.